The 20 T cell receptor beta chains below all came from one sample that was sequenced in a study of T cells after yellow fever vaccination. In TCRdb, the 5' RACE reads were re-called with MiXCR into one record per CDR3 protein. The table records under 600,000 distinct CDR3 sequences, approximately 13% of them present only once. Sequencing was performed on PBMCs, taken on the day of the yellow fever booster vaccination. The receptors here all came from a man in his thirties or forties who received the YFV17D yellow fever vaccine.

This clonotype was counted between two and nine times. V gene TRBV6-2 or TRBV6-3 combines with J gene TRBJ2-5, with D hard to call. The germline CDR1 and CDR2 sequences are MNHEY and SVGEGT. V lost 8 bases, J lost 4 bases, and 8 bases lay in between. The CDR3 spans 11 residues. This CDR3 is CASAIAETQYF. DNA for the CDR3: TGTGCCAGCGCGATAGCAGAGACCCAGTACTTC.

This clonotype has a handful of counts. The CDR3 here is CASSLPASQNTEAFF. The CDR3 coding sequence is TGTGCCAGCAGCTTACCGGCCAGCCAGAACACTGAAGCTTTCTTT. This rearrangement joins TRBV7-9 to TRBJ1-1; D gene uncertain. Germline CDR1 is SEHNR and CDR2 is FQNEAQ (reference sequence). V lost 2 bases and J lost 1, with 11 bases in between. This CDR3 has 15 amino acids.

This clonotype occurred many times. The chain carries TRBV5-1 and TRBJ2-7; D uncertain. This CDR3 is 16 amino acids long. The V gene's germline CDR1 is SGHRS and CDR2 YFSETQ. V dropped 3 bases and J dropped 0 bases, with 16 bases sitting between them. For the CDR3, the DNA is TGCGCCAGCAGCTCCGGCGGCGCCCCTAGCTCCTACGAGCAGTACTTC. Translated, it gives CASSSGGAPSSYEQYF.

V and J are TRBV9 and TRBJ2-3; 13 bases align to TRBD2. Looked up from germline, CDR1 is SGDLS and CDR2 is YYNGEE. This CDR3 contains 19 residues. J was trimmed by 0 bases and V by 1 base; bases with no gene match: 8. CDR3 protein: CASSVSGLAGYASTDTQYF. In nucleotides, the CDR3 is TGTGCCAGCAGCGTATCGGGACTAGCGGGATATGCTAGCACAGATACGCAGTATTTT. The complete variable domain, with remaining parts taken from reference TRBV9 and TRBJ2-3, reads DSGVTQTPKHLITATGQRVTLRCSPRSGDLSVYWYQQSLDQGLQFLIQYYNGEERAKGNILERFSAQQFPDLHSELNLSSLELGDSALYFCASSVSGLAGYASTDTQYFGPGTRLTVL.

V gene TRBV4-3 combines with J gene TRBJ2-3, with D perhaps TRBD1 (6 bases). Germline CDR1 and CDR2: LGHNA and YSLEER. The CDR3 consists of 17 residues. V lost 0 bases to trimming and J lost 6 bases, with 19 bases between them. The DNA for the CDR3 is TGCGCCAGCAGCCAAGATCGCGGACAGCTAACCGGGGATACGCAGTATTTT. This codes for CASSQDRGQLTGDTQYF.

The table lists this clonotype with a few counts. V usage is TRBV12-3 or TRBV12-4 and J usage is TRBJ2-3, with 12 bases identical to TRBD2. V shed 4 bases, J shed 6 bases, and the junction held 11 bases outside the gene matches. The CDR3 extends over 17 amino acids. CDR3 DNA: TGTGCCAGCAGTTCTCGGACTAGCGGGATAATGGCGGATACGCAGTATTTT. This gives the protein CASSSRTSGIMADTQYF.

This clonotype was counted between two and nine times. The chain uses TRBV4-3 and TRBJ2-7; 9 positions agree with TRBD1. Germline lookup yields CDR1 LGHNA and CDR2 YSLEER. The CDR3 loop spans 15 amino acids. V trimming: 4 bases; J trimming: 5 bases; junction bases outside the gene matches: 9. This chain's CDR3 is CASSRGQGTVDEQYF. CDR3 nucleotide sequence: TGCGCCAGCAGCCGCGGACAGGGGACAGTGGACGAGCAGTACTTC.

V gene TRBV6-5 combines with J gene TRBJ1-1; the D is unclear. This CDR3 has 15 residues. Germline CDR1 reads MNHEY; CDR2 reads SVGAGI. V gave up 1 base and J gave up 0 bases, with 9 bases separating them. The chain's CDR3 is CASSYLESMNTEAFF. Here the CDR3 DNA reads TGTGCCAGCAGTTACTTGGAGAGCATGAACACTGAAGCTTTCTTT.

Only a few counts were recorded for this clonotype. The chain carries TRBV19 and TRBJ2-7; 7 nucleotides align to TRBD2. The CDR3 has 14 residues. Germline V gene lookup returns CDR1 LNHDA and CDR2 SQIVND (reference sequence). Trimming removed 4 bases from V and 6 bases from J; junction bases left unmatched: 9. CDR3 region: CASSTTGRTGEQYF. CDR3 DNA: TGTGCCAGTAGTACGACCGGGAGGACCGGCGAGCAGTACTTC.

This clonotype showed up just a few times. The chain links TRBV19 to TRBJ1-5, with a possible D match to TRBD1 (5 bases). The CDR3 length is 17 residues. Germline loops: CDR1 LNHDA, CDR2 SQIVND (reference sequence). Deletions cut 1 base from V and 4 bases from J, with 17 bases between. CDR3 sequence reads: CASSIAQTVPGNQPQHF. For the CDR3, the DNA is TGTGCCAGTAGTATAGCCCAGACAGTTCCGGGGAATCAGCCCCAGCATTTT. The full variable domain, with the rest looked up from reference TRBV19 and TRBJ1-5, is DGGITQSPKYLFRKEGQNVTLSCEQNLNHDAMYWYRQDPGQGLRLIYYSQIVNDFQKGDIAEGYSVSREKKESFPLTVTSAQKNPTAFYLCASSIAQTVPGNQPQHFGDGTRLSIL.

The sample holds a few counts of this clonotype. The chain employs TRBV28 and TRBJ2-1; the D is unclear. Germline lookup yields CDR1 MDHEN and CDR2 SYDVKM. V was trimmed by 7 bases and J by 5 bases, leaving 12 bases between them. The CDR3 runs to 13 residues. For the CDR3, the DNA is TGTGCCAGCAATAACGCGATCAACAATGAGCAGTTCTTC. This translates into CASNNAINNEQFF.

This clonotype appeared a few times. This sequence joins TRBV10-3 and TRBJ1-1; weak D call: TRBD1 (6 bases). The V gene's germline CDR1 is ENHRY and CDR2 SYGVKD. V gave up 7 bases and J gave up 0 bases, with 12 bases separating them. CDR3 size: 14 residues. The CDR3 coding sequence is TGTGCCATCAACGAGCCAGGGGTGAACACTGAAGCTTTCTTT. Protein sequence: CAINEPGVNTEAFF.

The chain joins TRBV11-2 to TRBJ2-7; 14 nucleotides line up with TRBD2. V lost 3 bases and J lost 4; bases outside the gene matches: 5. CDR3 length: 16 residues. Germline values: CDR1 SGHAT, CDR2 FQNNGV. The CDR3 region has the DNA TGTGCCAGCAGCTTGACTAGCGGGAGGGCCCATTACGAGCAGTACTTC. It specifies CASSLTSGRAHYEQYF.

This clonotype turned up a few times. The chain couples TRBV18 to TRBJ1-5; D call uncertain. CDR1 is KGHSH, CDR2 LQKENI, per germline. CDR3 length: 13 amino acids. The V end lost 1 base, the J end lost 7 bases, and 8 bases lay between the germline ends. The CDR3 sequence is CASSPQSWQPQHF. CDR3 sequence (DNA): TGTGCCAGCTCACCACAGAGTTGGCAGCCCCAGCATTTT.

The V call is TRBV19, the J call TRBJ2-5; possibly TRBD2 for D (6 bases). The germline CDR1 and CDR2 sequences are LNHDA and SQIVND (reference sequence). This CDR3 is built from 13 residues. V gave up 2 bases and J gave up 4 bases, with 8 bases separating them. The CDR3 reads CASSIRESETQYF. The CDR3 nucleotides read TGTGCCAGTAGTATACGGGAGTCAGAGACCCAGTACTTC.

A note on this clonotype: Since no conserved phenylalanine or tryptophan closes the CDR3, a read error is the likely cause. The CDR3 DNA follows: TGTGCCAGCAGTTTGGGGACTACGCAGTATTAT. Residues: CASSLGTTQYY. The chain recombines TRBV12-3 or TRBV12-4 with TRBJ2-3, with D perhaps TRBD1 or TRBD2 (5 bases each). The V gene lost 3 bases and the J gene lost 8 bases, with 6 bases spanning the gap. This CDR3 region has 11 residues.

This clonotype was observed a handful of times. The rearrangement joins TRBV12-3 or TRBV12-4 to TRBJ1-1, with D maybe TRBD1 (6 bases). This CDR3 comprises 15 residues. Trimming cost V 4 bases and J 0 bases, with 12 bases left between them. The CDR3, as DNA: TGTGCCAGCAGTTCACGGGACAAAATGAACACTGAAGCTTTCTTT. Protein sequence: CASSSRDKMNTEAFF.

The sample holds a few counts of this clonotype. The chain combines TRBV27 with TRBJ2-3, with D perhaps TRBD2 (6 bases). This CDR3 is 14 amino acids long. CDR1 is MNHEY, CDR2 SMNVEV, per germline (reference sequence). V shed 2 bases and J shed 6 bases, with 12 bases lying between them. Written as DNA, the CDR3 is TGTGCCAGCAGTTTAGCGGGGCTCGGCGATACGCAGTATTTT. Its protein product is CASSLAGLGDTQYF.

The chain recombines TRBV7-8 with TRBJ2-7, with D hard to call. Trimming cost V 3 bases and J 0 bases, with 9 bases left between them. This CDR3 is built from 14 residues. Per the germline V gene, CDR1 is SGHVS and CDR2 is FQNEAQ. CDR3 sequence (DNA): TGTGCCAGCAGCTTTCGCGCCTACTCCTACGAGCAGTACTTC. Protein sequence: CASSFRAYSYEQYF.

The chain combines TRBV12-3 or TRBV12-4 with TRBJ2-1, with D maybe TRBD2 (5 bases). CDR3 length: 13 amino acids. The V end lost 6 bases, the J end lost 6 bases, and 12 bases lay between the germline ends. CDR3: CASRGTRGNEQFF. CDR3 sequence (DNA): TGTGCCAGCAGGGGAACTAGAGGCAATGAGCAGTTCTTC.